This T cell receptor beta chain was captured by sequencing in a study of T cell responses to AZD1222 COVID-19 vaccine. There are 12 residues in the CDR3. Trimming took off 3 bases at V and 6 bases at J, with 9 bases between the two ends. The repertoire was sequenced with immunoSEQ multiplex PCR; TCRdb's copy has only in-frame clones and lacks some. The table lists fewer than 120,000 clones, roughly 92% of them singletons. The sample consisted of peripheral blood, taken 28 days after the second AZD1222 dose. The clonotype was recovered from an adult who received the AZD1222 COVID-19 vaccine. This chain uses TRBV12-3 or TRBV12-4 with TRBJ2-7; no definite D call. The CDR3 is CASSLNVREQYF. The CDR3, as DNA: TGTGCCAGCAGTTTGAATGTACGCGAGCAGTACTTC.